This T cell receptor beta chain was recorded in a study of cytomegalovirus exposure and HLA in healthy donors. Findings of the study overall: Earlier analysis yielded a pattern in which most TCR beta V segments were productive about 90% or about 30% of the time. In a later analysis, parvovirus B19, influenza, CMV and Epstein-Barr virus appeared linked to several top co-occurrence clusters.

With 60 Vbeta and 13 Jbeta primers, the PCR was carried out. Assay used: immunoSEQ multiplex PCR; TCRdb lists only in-frame clones, some missing. The sample yields 100,000 to 140,000 clones, 70% to 85% seen once. Of note for this clone: Its antigen is unknown.

The receptor's source is a male donor in good health and CMV-seronegative. Sequences were obtained from PBMCs.

The CDR3 sequence is CASSLLSYEQYF. The CDR3 bases are TGTGCCAGCAGCTTACTCTCCTACGAGCAGTACTTC. V gene TRBV11-2 combines with J gene TRBJ2-5; D uncertain. The J call may be faulty, since TRBJ2-7 better matches the DNA end. This CDR3 is built from 12 residues. CDR1 is SGHAT, CDR2 FQNNGV, per germline.